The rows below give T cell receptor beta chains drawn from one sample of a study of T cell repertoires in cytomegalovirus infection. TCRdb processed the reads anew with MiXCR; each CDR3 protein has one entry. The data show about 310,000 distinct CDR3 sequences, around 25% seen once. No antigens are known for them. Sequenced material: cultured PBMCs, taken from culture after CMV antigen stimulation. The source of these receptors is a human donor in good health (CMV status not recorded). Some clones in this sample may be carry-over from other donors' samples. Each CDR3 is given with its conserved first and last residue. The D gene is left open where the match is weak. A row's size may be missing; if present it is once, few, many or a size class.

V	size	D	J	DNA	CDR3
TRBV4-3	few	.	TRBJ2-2	TGCGCCAGCAGCCAATATGAACAGCTAAACACCGGGGAGCTGTTTTTT	CASSQYEQLNTGELFF
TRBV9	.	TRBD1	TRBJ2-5	TGTGCCAGCAGCGGCCGGACAGGGTGGGAGACCCAGTACTTC	CASSGRTGWETQYF
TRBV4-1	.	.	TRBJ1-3	TGCGCCAGCAGCCAAGGTGGAAACACCATATATTTT	CASSQGGNTIYF
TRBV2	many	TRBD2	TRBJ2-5	TGTGCCAGCAGACCCGGACTAGCGGGGGCCCAGTACTTC	CASRPGLAGAQYF
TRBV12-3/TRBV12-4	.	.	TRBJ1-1	TGTGCCAGCAAGGGCAGGCGACAGGCTGAAGCTTTCTTT	CASKGRRQAEAFF
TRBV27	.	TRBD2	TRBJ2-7	TGTGCCAGCAGTGCCCATGGTTTAGCGGGAGGTACCTCCTACGAGCAGTACTTC	CASSAHGLAGGTSYEQYF
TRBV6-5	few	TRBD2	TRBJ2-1	TGTGCCAGCAGCGCGGGAGTTTTTGAGCAGTTCTTC	CASSAGVFEQFF
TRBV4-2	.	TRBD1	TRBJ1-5	TGTGCCAGCAGTTTTGACAGGGATGGCAATCAGCCCCAGCATTTT	CASSFDRDGNQPQHF
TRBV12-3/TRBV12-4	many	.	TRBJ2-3	TGTGCCAGCAGTTATACCACAGATACGCAGTATTTT	CASSYTTDTQYF
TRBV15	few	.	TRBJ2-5	TGTGCCACCAGCAGGACAGCTCAGAAAGAGACCCAGTACTTC	CATSRTAQKETQYF
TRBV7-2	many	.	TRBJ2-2	TGTGCCAGCAGCTTACTAGTTTCCGGGGAGCTGTTTTTT	CASSLLVSGELFF
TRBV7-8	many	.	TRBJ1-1	TGTGCCAGCAGCCAAATAAGGGGAACTGAAGCTTTCTTT	CASSQIRGTEAFF
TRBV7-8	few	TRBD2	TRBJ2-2	TGTGCCAGCAGCCCGGGGACTAGCGCCGTCACCGGGGAGCTGTTTTTT	CASSPGTSAVTGELFF
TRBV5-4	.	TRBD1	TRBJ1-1	TGTGCCAGCAGCTTTGAGGGGGCGAACACTGAAGCTTTCTTT	CASSFEGANTEAFF
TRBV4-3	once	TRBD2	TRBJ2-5	TGCGCCAGCAGCCAACGACTAGCGAGTGAGACCCAGAACTTC	CASSQRLASETQNF
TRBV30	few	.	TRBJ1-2	TGTGCCTGGACGCCTAGCTATGGCTACACCTTC	CAWTPSYGYTF
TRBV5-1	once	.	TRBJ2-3	TGCGCCAGCAGCTCAGGAGTGGGCGGAAGTGATACGCAGTATTTT	CASSSGVGGSDTQYF
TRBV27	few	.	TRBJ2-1	TGTGCCAGCAGGAGAAAACCGAGCTCCTACAATGAGCAGTTCTTC	CASRRKPSSYNEQFF
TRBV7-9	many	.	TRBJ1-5	TGTGCCAGCAGCTTAGACGCCAATCAGCCCCAGCATTTT	CASSLDANQPQHF
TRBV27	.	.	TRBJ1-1	TGTGCCAGCAGTTTTAGGCTTGGTCGAGCTTTCTTT	CASSFRLGRAFF
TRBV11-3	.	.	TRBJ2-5	TGTGCCAGTCGCAAGGGGGAGACCCAGTACTTC	CASRKGETQYF
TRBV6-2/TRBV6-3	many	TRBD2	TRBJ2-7	TGTGCCAGCAGTTACACAACCAGAAGACTAGCGGATATCTACGAGCAGTACTTC	CASSYTTRRLADIYEQYF
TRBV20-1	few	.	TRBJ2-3	TGCAGTGCTAGAGGGATAAGCACAGATACGCAGTATTTT	CSARGISTDTQYF
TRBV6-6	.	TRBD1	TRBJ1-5	TGTGCCAGCAGCGGTGGGACAGGGGAATATCAGCCCCAGCATTTT	CASSGGTGEYQPQHF
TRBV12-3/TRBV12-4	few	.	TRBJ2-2	TGTGCCAGCAGTTTTTGGAGCACCGGGGAGCTGTTTTTT	CASSFWSTGELFF
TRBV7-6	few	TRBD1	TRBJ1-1	TGTGCCAGCAGCACACCGGGACAGGGGGCGAAAACTGAAGCTTTCTTT	CASSTPGQGAKTEAFF
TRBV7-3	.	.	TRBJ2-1	TGTGCCAGCAGCTTAGATTCCACTAGCTCTATCAATGAGCAGTTCTTC	CASSLDSTSSINEQFF
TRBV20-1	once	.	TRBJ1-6	TGCAGTGCTAGAAGGGGAGACTATAATTCACCCCTCCACTTT	CSARRGDYNSPLHF
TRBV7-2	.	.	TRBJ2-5	TGTGCCAGCAGCTTAGTGCTTGTGGACAAAGAGACCCAGTACTTC	CASSLVLVDKETQYF
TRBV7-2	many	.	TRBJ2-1	TGTGCCAGCAGCTTAGTGGGAGGTCCCAATGAGCAGTTCTTC	CASSLVGGPNEQFF
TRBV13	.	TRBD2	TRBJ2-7	TGTGCCAGCAACCCAAGGGTGGGACTAGCGGGAGTGGCAGAGAGCTACGAGCAGTACTTC	CASNPRVGLAGVAESYEQYF
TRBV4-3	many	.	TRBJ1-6	TGCGCCAGCAGCCAAGATACAGGAGTATATTCACCCCTCCACTTT	CASSQDTGVYSPLHF
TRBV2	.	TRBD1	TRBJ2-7	TGTGCCAGCAGGGCCGGGACAGGGAGCTCCTACGAGCAGTACTTC	CASRAGTGSSYEQYF
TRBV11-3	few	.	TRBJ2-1	TGTGCCAGCAGTACAGAGGGGGTAAGCTACAATGAGCAGTTCTTC	CASSTEGVSYNEQFF
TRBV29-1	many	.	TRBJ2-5	TGCAGCGTTGAAAGACAGACCCAAGAGACCCAGTACTTC	CSVERQTQETQYF
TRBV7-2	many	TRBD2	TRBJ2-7	TGTGCCAGCAGCTTAGCGGCTAGCGGGAGAGTTTACGAGCAGTACTTC	CASSLAASGRVYEQYF
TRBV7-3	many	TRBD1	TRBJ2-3	TGTGCCAGCAGCCCGACAGGGCTTGGCACAGATACGCAGTATTTT	CASSPTGLGTDTQYF
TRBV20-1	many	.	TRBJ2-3	TGCAGTGCTATTCAATGGGACGGGTCCACAGATACGCAGTATTTT	CSAIQWDGSTDTQYF
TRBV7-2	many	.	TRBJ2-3	TGTGCCAGCAGCTTAGAACTAGCAAGAGATACGCAGTATTTT	CASSLELARDTQYF
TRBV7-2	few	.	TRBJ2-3	TGTGCCAGCAAGGATCTCTTGTCGGATACGCAGTATTTT	CASKDLLSDTQYF
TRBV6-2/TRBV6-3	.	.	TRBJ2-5	TGTGCCAGCACTAGCCAAGAGACCCAGTACTTC	CASTSQETQYF
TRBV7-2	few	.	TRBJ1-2	TGTGCCAGCAGCTTAGTATCAGGATCGTACACCTTC	CASSLVSGSYTF
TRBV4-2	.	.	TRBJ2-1	TGTGCCAGCAGCCAAGCCGGGGGGCTTATCGGCTCCTACAATGAGCAGTTCTTC	CASSQAGGLIGSYNEQFF
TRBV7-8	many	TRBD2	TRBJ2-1	TGTGCCAGCAGCCCCACGTGGTTCCTAGCGGGAGGTGGCTCCTACAATGAGCAGTTCTTC	CASSPTWFLAGGGSYNEQFF
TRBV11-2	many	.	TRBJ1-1	TGTGCCAGCAGCTTCTCTCGGACTGAAGCTTTCTTT	CASSFSRTEAFF
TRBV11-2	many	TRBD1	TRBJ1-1	TGTGCCAGCAGCACGGCCGGGACAGGGAACACTGAAGCTTTCTTT	CASSTAGTGNTEAFF
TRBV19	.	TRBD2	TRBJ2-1	TGTGCCAGTAGTATGGTTAGCGGGAGTAGTTCCTACAATGAGCAGTTCTTC	CASSMVSGSSSYNEQFF
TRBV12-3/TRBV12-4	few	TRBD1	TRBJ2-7	TGTGCCAGCACCCAAGGGGGGACAGGGAGTAGTTACGAGCAGTACTTC	CASTQGGTGSSYEQYF
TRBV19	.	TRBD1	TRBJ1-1	TGTGCCAGCACCCGGGACAGGGTGGGCACTGAAGCTTTCTTT	CASTRDRVGTEAFF
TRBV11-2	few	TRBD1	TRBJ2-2	TGTGCCAGCAGGGGACAGGTCGCCAACACCGGGGAGCTGTTTTTT	CASRGQVANTGELFF
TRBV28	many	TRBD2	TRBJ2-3	TGTGCCAGCAGTGCGAATCCTAGCGGGAGAGTTACGCAGTATTTT	CASSANPSGRVTQYF
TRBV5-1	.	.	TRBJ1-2	TGCGCCAGCAGCTTAGGACAGTACCCTAACTATGGCTACACCTTC	CASSLGQYPNYGYTF
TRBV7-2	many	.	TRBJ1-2	TGTGCCAGCAGCCCTACGAAGTATGGCTACACCTTC	CASSPTKYGYTF